The T cell receptor (beta chain) described here comes from a study of cytomegalovirus exposure and HLA in healthy donors. Study observations and caveats: There were some 150 TCR beta chains listed as cytomegalovirus-associated.

In the case of this clone: Antigen: not known.

Primers for the PCR totalled 60 Vbeta and 13 Jbeta. Repertoires were generated with immunoSEQ multiplex PCR, while TCRdb's copy carries only in-frame clones and drops some. This sample has about 120,000 clones; roughly 69% occur once, and the top ten carry nearly 8.5%. Germline CDR1 and CDR2: SGHVS and FNYEAQ. V was pared by 5 bases and J by 0 bases, with 13 bases between. The CDR3 is 15 amino acids. Material: PBMCs. This chain links TRBV7-6 with TRBJ1-1; D may be TRBD1 (5 bases). This TCR was sampled from a woman in her 40s in good health and CMV-seropositive. The CDR3 nucleotides are TGTGCCAGCAGCAAAGAACAGGCCATGAACACTGAAGCTTTCTTT. Translated: CASSKEQAMNTEAFF.